The TCR beta chain under discussion was sequenced for a study of T-cell memory formation after mild COVID-19. Study-wide results and limits: Day 15 to 85 contracting clones showed balanced CD4/CD8; day 15 to 37 expanders favored CD4+. Certain responding clones were present in pre-infection memory, suggesting participation of cross-reactive memory. Largely, contracting CD4+ clones fell within CM and EM, and contracting CD8+ clones within EMRA.

In its sample, this clonotype was seen many times. What it recognizes is unknown. CDR1 is SGHAT and CDR2 is FQNNGV in the germline V gene. The CDR3 length is 18 residues. Trimming at V came to 6 bases and at J to 4 bases, leaving 18 bases not matched to a gene. TCRdb reprocessed the 5' RACE reads with MiXCR, giving one entry per CDR3 protein. The repertoire has about 130,000 distinct CDR3 sequences, around 6.3% of them found once; the top ten carry about 2.2%. The chain carries TRBV11-2 and TRBJ2-7; TRBD2 matches 10 bases. Sequenced: PBMCs or a T cell subset sorted from them (not recorded which). The TCR sequence derives from an adult woman who had mild COVID-19 (a few samples of this study predate the infection). Cell type and time point are not known. CDR3 residues: CASRRQSGRALIRYEQYF. The CDR3 bases are TGTGCCAGCAGAAGACAGAGCGGGAGGGCCCTAATCAGATACGAGCAGTACTTC.